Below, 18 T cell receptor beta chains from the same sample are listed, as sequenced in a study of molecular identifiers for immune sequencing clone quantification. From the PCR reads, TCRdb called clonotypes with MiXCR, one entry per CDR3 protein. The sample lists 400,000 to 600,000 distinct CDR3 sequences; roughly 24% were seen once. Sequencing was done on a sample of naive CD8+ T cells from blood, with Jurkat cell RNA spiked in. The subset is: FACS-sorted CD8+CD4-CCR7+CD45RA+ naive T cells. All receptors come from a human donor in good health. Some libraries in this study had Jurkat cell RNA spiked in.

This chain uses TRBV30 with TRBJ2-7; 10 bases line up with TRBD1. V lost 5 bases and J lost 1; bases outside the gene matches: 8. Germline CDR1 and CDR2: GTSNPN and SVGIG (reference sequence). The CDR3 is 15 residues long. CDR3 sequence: CAWALGQGLSYEQYF. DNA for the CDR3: TGTGCCTGGGCCCTGGGACAGGGGTTGTCCTACGAGCAGTACTTC.

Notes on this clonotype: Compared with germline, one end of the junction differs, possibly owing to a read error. The CDR3 DNA reads TGTGCCAGCAGTTTTCAATATAGCAATCAGCACCAGCATTTT. Protein sequence: CASSFQYSNQHQHF. The chain has TRBV12-3 or TRBV12-4 and TRBJ1-5, with D hard to call. The CDR3 runs 14 residues.

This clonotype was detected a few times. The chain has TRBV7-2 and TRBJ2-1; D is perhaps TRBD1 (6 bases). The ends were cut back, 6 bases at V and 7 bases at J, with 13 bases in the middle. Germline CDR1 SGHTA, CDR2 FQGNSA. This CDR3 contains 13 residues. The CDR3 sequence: CASRPGTGNEQFF. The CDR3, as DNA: TGTGCCAGCAGGCCCGGAACAGGGAATGAGCAGTTCTTC.

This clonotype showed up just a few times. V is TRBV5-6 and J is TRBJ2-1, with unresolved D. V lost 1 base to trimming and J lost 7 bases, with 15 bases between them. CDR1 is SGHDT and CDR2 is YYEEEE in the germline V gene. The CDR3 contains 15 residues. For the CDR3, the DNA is TGTGCCAGCAGCTTGTGGATGCCGCCCGGGAATGAGCAGTTCTTC. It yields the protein CASSLWMPPGNEQFF.

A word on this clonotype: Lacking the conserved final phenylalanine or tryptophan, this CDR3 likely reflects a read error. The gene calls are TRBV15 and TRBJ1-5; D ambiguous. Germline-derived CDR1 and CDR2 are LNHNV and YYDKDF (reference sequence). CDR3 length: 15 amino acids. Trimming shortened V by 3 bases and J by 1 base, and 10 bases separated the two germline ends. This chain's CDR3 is CATSRSFPSNQPQHS. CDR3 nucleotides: TGTGCCACCAGCAGGAGCTTTCCAAGCAATCAGCCCCAGCATTCT.

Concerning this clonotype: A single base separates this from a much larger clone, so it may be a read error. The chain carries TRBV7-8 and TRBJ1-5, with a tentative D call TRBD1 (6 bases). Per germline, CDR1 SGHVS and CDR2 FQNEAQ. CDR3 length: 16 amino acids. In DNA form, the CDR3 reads TGTGCCAGCAGCTTAGATCGGGGGCTGGAAAATCGGCCCCAGCATTTT. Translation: CASSLDRGLENRPQHF.

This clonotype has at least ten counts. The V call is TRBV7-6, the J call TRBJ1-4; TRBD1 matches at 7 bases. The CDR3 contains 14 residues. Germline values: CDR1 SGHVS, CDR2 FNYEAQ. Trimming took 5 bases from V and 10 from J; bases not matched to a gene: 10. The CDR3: CASSTGQDVGKLFF. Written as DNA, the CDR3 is TGTGCCAGCAGCACAGGACAGGACGTAGGAAAACTGTTTTTT. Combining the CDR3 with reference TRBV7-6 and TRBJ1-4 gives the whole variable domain GAGVSQSPRYKVTKRGQDVALRCDPISGHVSLYWYRQALGQGPEFLTYFNYEAQQDKSGLPNDRFSAERPEGSISTLTIQRTEQRDSAMYRCASSTGQDVGKLFFGSGTQLSVL.

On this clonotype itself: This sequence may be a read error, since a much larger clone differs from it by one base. The CDR3 bases are TGTGCCAGCCGCCGGACTAGCGGGGGACTACAAGAGCCCCAGTACTTC. The encoded protein is CASRRTSGGLQEPQYF. The chain uses TRBV19 and TRBJ2-5, with 13 bases that match TRBD2. Germline V gives CDR1 LNHDA, CDR2 SQIVND (reference sequence). The CDR3 is 16 amino acids.

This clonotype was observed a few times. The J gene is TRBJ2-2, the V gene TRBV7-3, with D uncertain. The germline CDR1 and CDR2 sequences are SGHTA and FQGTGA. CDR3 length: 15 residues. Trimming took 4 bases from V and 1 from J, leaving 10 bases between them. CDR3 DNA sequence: TGTGCCAGCAGCTCAGAGGACCGGAACACCGGGGAGCTGTTTTTT. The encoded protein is CASSSEDRNTGELFF. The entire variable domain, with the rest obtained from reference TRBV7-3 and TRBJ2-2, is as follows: GAGVSQTPSNKVTEKGKYVELRCDPISGHTALYWYRQSLGQGPEFLIYFQGTGAADDSGLPNDRFFAVRPEGSVSTLKIQRTERGDSAVYLCASSSEDRNTGELFFGEGSRLTVL.

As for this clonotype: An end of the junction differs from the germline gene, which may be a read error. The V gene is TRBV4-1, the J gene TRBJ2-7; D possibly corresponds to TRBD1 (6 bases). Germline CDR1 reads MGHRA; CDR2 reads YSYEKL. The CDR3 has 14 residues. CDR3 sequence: CASNQGRGPYEQYF. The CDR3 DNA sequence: TGCGCCAGCAACCAAGGCAGGGGACCCTACGAGCAGTACTTC.

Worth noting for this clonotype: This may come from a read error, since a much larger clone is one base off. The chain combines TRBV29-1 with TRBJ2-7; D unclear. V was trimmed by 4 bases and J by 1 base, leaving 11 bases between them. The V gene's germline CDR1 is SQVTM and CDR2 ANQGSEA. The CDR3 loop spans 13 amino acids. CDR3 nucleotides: TGCAGCGTTGGGAGCGCGGTATCCTACGAGCAGTACTTC. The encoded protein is CSVGSAVSYEQYF.

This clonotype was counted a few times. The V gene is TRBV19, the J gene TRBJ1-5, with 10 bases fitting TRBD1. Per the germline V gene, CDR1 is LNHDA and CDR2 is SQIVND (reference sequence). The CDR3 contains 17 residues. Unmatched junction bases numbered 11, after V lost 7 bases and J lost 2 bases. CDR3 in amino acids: CASIGTGEKIGNQPQHF. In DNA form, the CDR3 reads TGTGCCAGTATAGGGACAGGGGAGAAGATCGGCAATCAGCCCCAGCATTTT.

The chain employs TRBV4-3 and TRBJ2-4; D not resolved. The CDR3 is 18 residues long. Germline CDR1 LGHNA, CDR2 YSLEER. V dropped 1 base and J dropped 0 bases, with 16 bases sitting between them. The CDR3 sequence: CASSQVFLPNVAKNIQYF. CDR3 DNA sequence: TGCGCCAGCAGCCAAGTTTTTCTTCCAAATGTAGCCAAAAACATTCAGTACTTC.

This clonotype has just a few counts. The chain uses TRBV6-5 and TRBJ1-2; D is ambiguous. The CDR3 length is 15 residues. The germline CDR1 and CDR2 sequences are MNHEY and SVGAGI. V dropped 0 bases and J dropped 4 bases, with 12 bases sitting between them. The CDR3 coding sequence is TGTGCCAGCAGTTACTCTAATCGGGCATCCTATGGCTACACCTTC. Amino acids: CASSYSNRASYGYTF.

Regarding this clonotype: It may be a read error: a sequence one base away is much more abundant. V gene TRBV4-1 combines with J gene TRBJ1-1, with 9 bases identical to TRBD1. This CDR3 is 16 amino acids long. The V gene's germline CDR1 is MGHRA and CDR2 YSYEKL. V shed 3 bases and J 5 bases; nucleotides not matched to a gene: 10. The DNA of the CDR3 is TGCGCCAGCAGCCACCTAGAAGGACAGGGGTCGACTGAAGCTTTCTTT. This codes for CASSHLEGQGSTEAFF.

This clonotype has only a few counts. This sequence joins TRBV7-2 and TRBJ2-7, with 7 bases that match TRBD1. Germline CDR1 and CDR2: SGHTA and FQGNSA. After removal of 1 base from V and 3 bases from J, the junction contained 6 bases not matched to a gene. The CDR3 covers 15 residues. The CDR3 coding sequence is TGTGCCAGCAGCTTAGTAGAGGGGGCCAACTACGAGCAGTACTTC. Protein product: CASSLVEGANYEQYF. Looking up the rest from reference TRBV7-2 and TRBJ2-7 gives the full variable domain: GAGVSQSPSNKVTEKGKDVELRCDPISGHTALYWYRQSLGQGLEFLIYFQGNSAPDKSGLPSDRFSAERTGGSVSTLTIQRTQQEDSAVYLCASSLVEGANYEQYFGPGTRLTVT.

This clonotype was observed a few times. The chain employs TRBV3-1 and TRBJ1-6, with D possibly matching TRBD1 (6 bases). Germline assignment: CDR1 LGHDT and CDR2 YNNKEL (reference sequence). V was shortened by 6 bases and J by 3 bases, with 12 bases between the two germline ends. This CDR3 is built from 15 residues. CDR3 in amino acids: CASRPNRDYNSPLHF. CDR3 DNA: TGTGCCAGCAGACCAAACAGGGACTATAATTCACCCCTCCACTTT.

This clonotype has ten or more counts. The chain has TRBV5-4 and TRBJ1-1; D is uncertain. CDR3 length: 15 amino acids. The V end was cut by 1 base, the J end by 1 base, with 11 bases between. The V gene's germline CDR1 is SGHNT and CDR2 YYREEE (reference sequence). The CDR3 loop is CASSLFGGSNTEAFF. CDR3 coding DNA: TGTGCCAGCAGCTTGTTCGGAGGCTCGAACACTGAAGCTTTCTTT.